These 21 T cell receptor beta chains were all obtained from the same sample, sequenced in a study of shared clonotypes between healthy human individuals (dated by TCRdb to about 2020). Library prep was done by the immunoSEQ multiplex PCR assay. The immuneACCESS repertoire file appears here via TCRdb, limited to in-frame rearrangements. These files lack a portion of the clones; in checked studies, under half of the deficit traces to unresolved V genes, and the cause of the others is not known. The sample table shows roughly 1 million clones, and roughly 74% are seen once. The ten largest clones represent approximately 0.5% of the sample. Sequences were obtained from memory CD4+ T cells from PBMCs. The cell subset or site label on this specimen signifies: CD45RA-negative fraction. These receptors came from a man younger than 35 in good health. Some clones in this sample may be carry-over from other donors' samples.

Remarks on this clone: This same CDR3 is encoded by further DNA sequences in the sample. J is TRBJ1-1 and V is TRBV6-5; TRBD1 matches at 8 bases. With V trimmed by 0 bases and J by 0 bases, 0 bases remained unmatched. Germline V gene lookup returns CDR1 MNHEY and CDR2 SVGAGI. The CDR3 runs 15 residues. The CDR3 nucleotides are TGTGCCAGCAGTTACTCGACAGGGGTGAACACTGAAGCTTTCTTT. It codes for CASSYSTGVNTEAFF.

The J gene is TRBJ2-7, the V gene TRBV30; 7 nucleotides agree with TRBD1. The germline CDR1 and CDR2 sequences are GTSNPN and SVGIG (reference sequence). There are 15 residues in the CDR3. Losses at the gene ends were 2 bases for V and 9 bases for J; bases not matched to a gene: 16. DNA of the CDR3: TGTGCCTGGAGTATTACCGGGACAGCTGGTCCGGGGCAGTACTTC. Residues: CAWSITGTAGPGQYF.

The chain recombines TRBV27 with TRBJ2-7, with 11 bases aligning to TRBD2. In germline, CDR1 is MNHEY, CDR2 SMNVEV (reference sequence). V was pared by 10 bases and J by 4 bases, with 9 bases of the junction left unmatched. The CDR3 sequence is 14 residues long. CDR3 sequence (DNA): TGTGCCATACGAACTAGCGGGAGTAAGTACGAGCAGTACTTC. Translating it yields CAIRTSGSKYEQYF.

The chain links TRBV5-1 to TRBJ1-2; 11 bases are a match to TRBD1. Germline values: CDR1 SGHRS, CDR2 YFSETQ. CDR3 length equals 19 residues. Trimming took 3 bases from V and 0 from J; bases not matched to a gene: 13. The CDR3 DNA sequence: TGCGCCAGCAGCTCAAGAGGACAGGGGGCGGCCTTTGCTAACTATGGCTACACCTTC. This gives the protein CASSSRGQGAAFANYGYTF.

V gene TRBV19 combines with J gene TRBJ2-6; 7 bases map to TRBD1. Germline V gene data show CDR1 as LNHDA and CDR2 as SQIVND (reference sequence). This CDR3 region has 18 residues. V was clipped by 3 bases and J by 0 bases; unmatched bases: 8. The DNA for the CDR3 is TGTGCCAGTAGTATCAGTAGGGGGCTTGGCTCTGGGGCCAACGTCCTGACTTTC. Amino acid sequence: CASSISRGLGSGANVLTF.

The rearrangement joins TRBV7-9 to TRBJ1-4, with D perhaps TRBD1 (5 bases). Germline V gene data show CDR1 as SEHNR and CDR2 as FQNEAQ (reference sequence). Trimming took off 5 bases at V and 6 bases at J, with 13 bases between the two ends. This CDR3 comprises 14 residues. Written as DNA, the CDR3 is TGTGCCAGCAGCATCGGGACCGGCGATGAAAAACTGTTTTTT. Translation gives CASSIGTGDEKLFF.

The chain recombines TRBV5-1 with TRBJ2-3; TRBD2 agrees at 9 bases. This CDR3 has 18 residues. Germline V CDR1 and CDR2: SGHRS, YFSETQ. V lost 0 bases, J lost 3 bases, and 11 bases stayed unmatched. Here the CDR3 reads CASSLGAAGGPQTDTQYF. The CDR3 region has the DNA TGCGCCAGCAGCTTGGGTGCAGCGGGAGGCCCCCAAACAGATACGCAGTATTTT. Full variable domain (missing parts from reference TRBV5-1 and TRBJ2-3): KAGVTQTPRYLIKTRGQQVTLSCSPISGHRSVSWYQQTPGQGLQFLFEYFSETQRNKGNFPGRFSGRQFSNSRSEMNVSTLELGDSALYLCASSLGAAGGPQTDTQYFGPGTRLTVL.

V is TRBV11-1 and J is TRBJ2-3; TRBD1 is a possible D gene (7 bases). Per germline, CDR1 SGHAT and CDR2 FQDESV (reference sequence). CDR3 length equals 15 residues. The germline V and J ends were trimmed by 3 bases and 4 bases, with 14 bases remaining between them. CDR3 in amino acids: CASSLTGRDADTQYF. The CDR3 bases are TGTGCCAGCAGCTTGACAGGGCGGGATGCAGATACGCAGTATTTT. Full variable domain (rest looked up from reference TRBV11-1 and TRBJ2-3): EAEVAQSPRYKITEKSQAVAFWCDPISGHATLYWYRQILGQGPELLVQFQDESVVDDSQLPKDRFSAERLKGVDSTLKIQPAELGDSAMYLCASSLTGRDADTQYFGPGTRLTVL.

A word on this clone: Other nucleotide sequences from this sample produce the same CDR3. J is TRBJ1-4 and V is TRBV6-1; D call uncertain. This CDR3 spans 10 amino acids. V was shortened by 6 bases and J by 8 bases, with 4 bases between the two germline ends. Germline V gene sequence: CDR1 MNHNS, CDR2 SASEGT. In DNA form, the CDR3 reads TGTGCCAGCAGGCGGGAAAAACTGTTTTTT. Translating gives CASRREKLFF.

This chain links TRBV28 with TRBJ2-5, with TRBD1 identical over 7 bases. The V gene end was trimmed by 8 bases and the J gene end by 0 bases; junction bases not matched to a gene: 9. Germline V CDR1 and CDR2: MDHEN, SYDVKM. CDR3 size: 15 residues. Written as DNA, the CDR3 is TGTGCCAGCGGACAGGCAGGAGCGTACCAAGAGACCCAGTACTTC. Translation gives CASGQAGAYQETQYF.

The V gene is TRBV5-1, the J gene TRBJ1-5, with D hard to call. Looked up from germline, CDR1 is SGHRS and CDR2 is YFSETQ. V was pared by 4 bases and J by 3 bases, with 8 bases between. There are 13 residues in the CDR3. CDR3 loop: CASSGSPNQPQHF. The CDR3 bases are TGCGCCAGCAGCGGTTCTCCCAATCAGCCCCAGCATTTT.

The chain has TRBV7-2 and TRBJ2-2, with 10 positions matching TRBD2. CDR3 size: 16 residues. V shed 5 bases, J shed 8 bases, and the junction held 11 bases outside the gene matches. Germline V gene sequence: CDR1 SGHTA, CDR2 FQGNSA. The CDR3 reads CASSPQGAGGSGELFF. In DNA form, the CDR3 reads TGTGCCAGCAGCCCACAGGGAGCGGGAGGGTCGGGGGAGCTGTTTTTT. Drawing the rest from reference TRBV7-2 and TRBJ2-2, the complete variable domain is GAGVSQSPSNKVTEKGKDVELRCDPISGHTALYWYRQSLGQGLEFLIYFQGNSAPDKSGLPSDRFSAERTGGSVSTLTIQRTQQEDSAVYLCASSPQGAGGSGELFFGEGSRLTVL.

This sequence joins TRBV29-1 and TRBJ2-7, with D possibly being TRBD2 (5 bases). The V end lost 7 bases, the J end lost 1 base, and 17 bases lay between the germline ends. The germline CDR1 and CDR2 sequences are SQVTM and ANQGSEA. This CDR3 has 14 residues. The CDR3 here is CSARGLPPSYEQYF. The CDR3 DNA is TGCAGCGCCCGGGGATTACCACCTTCCTACGAGCAGTACTTC.

The V call is TRBV4-3, the J call TRBJ1-2; D is perhaps TRBD1 (5 bases). Germline V lookup: CDR1 LGHNA, CDR2 YSLEER. This CDR3 is 13 amino acids long. V was cut by 1 base and J by 4 bases, with 7 bases left in between. The CDR3 DNA reads TGCGCCAGCAGCCAAGGGCAGGGCTATGGCTACACCTTC. Translating gives CASSQGQGYGYTF.

This clone turned up a few times. The chain combines TRBV6-5 with TRBJ1-2, with D possibly TRBD1 on 5 matching bases. The CDR3 is 12 residues long. Trimming stripped 5 bases from V and 7 bases from J, with 11 bases between. Germline loops: CDR1 MNHEY, CDR2 SVGAGI. The CDR3 region is CASSLRDRGYTF. The CDR3 DNA is TGTGCCAGCAGTCTCAGGGACCGTGGCTACACCTTC.

This rearrangement joins TRBV25-1 to TRBJ1-2; D gene unclear. Per the germline V gene, CDR1 is MGHDK and CDR2 is SYGVNS. The CDR3 has 12 amino acids. Trimming cost V 2 bases and J 4 bases, with 5 bases left between them. DNA of the CDR3: TGTGCCAGCAGTGAAAACAGCTATGGCTACACCTTC. Its protein is CASSENSYGYTF.

The chain is built from TRBV4-3 and TRBJ2-7, with D possibly being TRBD2 (5 bases). This CDR3 is built from 12 residues. The V gene's germline CDR1 is LGHNA and CDR2 YSLEER. Trimming took 1 base from V and 4 from J, leaving 5 bases between them. The CDR3 sequence is CASSQGGYEQYF. The CDR3 DNA reads as TGCGCCAGCAGCCAAGGAGGGTACGAGCAGTACTTC.

This chain uses TRBV2 with TRBJ1-2; 8 positions match TRBD1. CDR3 length: 15 residues. Germline loops: CDR1 SNHLY, CDR2 FYNNEI. J was trimmed by 1 base and V by 5 bases; bases with no gene match: 6. The CDR3 loop is CASSLRTGNNYGYTF. DNA of the CDR3: TGTGCCAGCAGTTTGCGGACAGGGAATAACTATGGCTACACCTTC. Filled out from reference TRBV2 and TRBJ1-2, the complete variable domain reads EPEVTQTPSHQVTQMGQEVILRCVPISNHLYFYWYRQILGQKVEFLVSFYNNEISEKSEIFDDQFSVERPDGSNFTLKIRSTKLEDSAMYFCASSLRTGNNYGYTFGSGTRLTVV.

This clone was seen once. With a much larger clone just one base away, this may be a read error. This same CDR3 is encoded by further DNA sequences in the sample. The chain has TRBV11-3 and TRBJ2-3; D call uncertain. V was pared by 3 bases and J by 0 bases, with 4 bases between. CDR1 is SGHNT, CDR2 YENEEA, per germline. The CDR3 runs 13 residues. CDR3 sequence (DNA): TGTGCCAGCAGCTTGGGTAGCACAGATACGCAGTATTTT. Residues: CASSLGSTDTQYF. The complete variable domain, with remaining parts taken from reference TRBV11-3 and TRBJ2-3, reads EAGVVQSPRYKIIEKKQPVAFWCNPISGHNTLYWYLQNLGQGPELLIRYENEEAVDDSQLPKDRFSAERLKGVDSTLKIQPAELGDSAVYLCASSLGSTDTQYFGPGTRLTVL.

The CDR3, as DNA: TGTGCCATCAGTGGGGACGGCGATCAGCCCCAGCATTTT. It translates to CAISGDGDQPQHF. This chain connects TRBV10-3 to TRBJ1-5; weak D call: TRBD1 (5 bases). Germline CDR1 is ENHRY and CDR2 is SYGVKD. The CDR3 totals 13 residues. Deletions cut 4 bases from V and 5 bases from J, with 9 bases between.

J is TRBJ2-1 and V is TRBV29-1; D unresolved. Germline V gives CDR1 SQVTM, CDR2 ANQGSEA. The CDR3 sequence is 12 residues long. Trimming took off 5 bases at V and 6 bases at J, with 11 bases between the two ends. The CDR3 sequence: CSVPTLVNEQFF. DNA of the CDR3: TGCAGCGTTCCTACCCTTGTCAATGAGCAGTTCTTC.